Listed below are T cell receptor beta chains from one sample, sequenced in a study of human T cells and chemical hapten exposure. Each CDR3 protein is one row after TCRdb ran MiXCR on the RACE reads. There are roughly 380,000 distinct CDR3 sequences in the sample; nearly 6.5% occur only once, and more than 5.5% lies in the top ten. Sequenced material: whole blood, taken in connection with sensitization to the hapten diphenylcyclopropenone (DPC). Every receptor here comes from a woman aged 18-35 years with alopecia areata. Some clones in this sample may be carry-over from other donors' samples. CDR3s include the opening cysteine and the closing phenylalanine or tryptophan. The D gene is left open where the match is weak. Some rows have no size entry. The others give once, few or many, or a class for an expanded clone.

size: many
V: TRBV6-5
J: TRBJ1-4
D: -
DNA: TGTGCCAGCAGTTACGGTCAACAGGGAATTCGAAAACTGTTTTTT
CDR3: CASSYGQQGIRKLFF

size: few
V: TRBV6-5
J: TRBJ1-1
D: TRBD1
DNA: TGTGCCAGCAGTGAAATCGGACAGGCCCTGATGAACACTGAAGCTTTCTTT
CDR3: CASSEIGQALMNTEAFF

size: -
V: TRBV6-5
J: TRBJ2-2
D: TRBD1
DNA: TGTGCCAGCAGCAGGGGACAGGCGAACACCGGGGAGCTGTTTTTT
CDR3: CASSRGQANTGELFF

size: many
V: TRBV5-1
J: TRBJ1-2
D: -
DNA: TGCGCCAGCAGCTTGGAAGCTAACTATGGCTACACCTTC
CDR3: CASSLEANYGYTF

size: many
V: TRBV7-2
J: TRBJ1-5
D: -
DNA: TGTGCCAGCAGCTTTCTTCCCCGCAATCAGCCCCAGCATTTT
CDR3: CASSFLPRNQPQHF

size: many
V: TRBV7-2
J: TRBJ1-2
D: -
DNA: TGTGCCAGCAGCCCGGGTCCTTATGGCTACACCTTC
CDR3: CASSPGPYGYTF

size: few
V: TRBV2
J: TRBJ2-1
D: -
DNA: TGTGCCAGCAGATACTTAATAGACGGTGAGCAGTTCTTC
CDR3: CASRYLIDGEQFF

size: few
V: TRBV12-3/TRBV12-4
J: TRBJ2-7
D: TRBD1
DNA: TGTGCCAGCAGTTCGACCGGGACAGGGGGTAAGGTGCAGTACTTC
CDR3: CASSSTGTGGKVQYF

size: many
V: TRBV6-6
J: TRBJ1-1
D: -
DNA: TGTGCCAGCATGGGGCAGGCGACTGAAGCTTTCTTT
CDR3: CASMGQATEAFF

size: few
V: TRBV7-8
J: TRBJ2-1
D: -
DNA: TGTGCCAGCATCGAAGGGGGGTCTCGCGGTGAGCAGTTCTTC
CDR3: CASIEGGSRGEQFF

size: few
V: TRBV4-3
J: TRBJ2-3
D: -
DNA: TGCGCCAGCAGCCAAGGACGGGGTGGCGGAGATACGCAGTATTTT
CDR3: CASSQGRGGGDTQYF

size: -
V: TRBV9
J: TRBJ2-1
D: TRBD2
DNA: TGTGCCAGCAGCGCCGGGACTAGTAGGGATGAGCAGTTCTTC
CDR3: CASSAGTSRDEQFF

size: many
V: TRBV7-6
J: TRBJ2-3
D: TRBD2
DNA: TGTGCCAGCAGCTCAACCAAGGGACTAGCGTCGGTATCAGATACGCAGTATTTT
CDR3: CASSSTKGLASVSDTQYF

size: -
V: TRBV20-1
J: TRBJ1-1
D: TRBD1
DNA: TGCAGTGCTAGAGGTTACTCGACAGGGGGCAACACTGAAGCTTTCTTT
CDR3: CSARGYSTGGNTEAFF

size: few
V: TRBV7-3
J: TRBJ2-2
D: -
DNA: TGTGCCAGCAGCCCGGGTTCAGGAAGGTGGACCGGGGAGCTGTTTTTT
CDR3: CASSPGSGRWTGELFF

size: many
V: TRBV24-1
J: TRBJ1-2
D: -
DNA: TGTGCCACCAGTGATGTGGGGACTCCCCACGGCTACACCTTC
CDR3: CATSDVGTPHGYTF

size: many
V: TRBV3-1
J: TRBJ1-3
D: TRBD1
DNA: TGTGCCAGCAGCCAAGAACATGGGACAGGTGGCTCTGGAAACACCATATATTTT
CDR3: CASSQEHGTGGSGNTIYF

size: many
V: TRBV2
J: TRBJ2-3
D: -
DNA: TGTGCCAGCGTTAAGGGGACCAAAGATACGCAGTATTTT
CDR3: CASVKGTKDTQYF

size: many
V: TRBV6-2/TRBV6-3
J: TRBJ1-1
D: -
DNA: TGTGCCAGCAGTTACTCGATTGGCCTAGAAGCTTTCTTT
CDR3: CASSYSIGLEAFF

size: many
V: TRBV6-5
J: TRBJ1-5
D: -
DNA: TGTGCCAGCAGCATTGAAGGGGGTAATCAGCCCCAGCATTTT
CDR3: CASSIEGGNQPQHF

size: many
V: TRBV7-8
J: TRBJ1-1
D: -
DNA: TGTGCCAGCAGCAGGCGGCTACAGAACACTGAAGCTTTCTTT
CDR3: CASSRRLQNTEAFF

size: -
V: TRBV27
J: TRBJ1-4
D: -
DNA: TGTGCCAGCAGTTTCTTAGGGTCTAATGAAAAACTGTTTTTT
CDR3: CASSFLGSNEKLFF

size: few
V: TRBV6-1
J: TRBJ1-2
D: -
DNA: TGTGCCAGCAGTCCTCCCTACGGCGGGAACTATGGCTACACCTTC
CDR3: CASSPPYGGNYGYTF

size: -
V: TRBV11-2
J: TRBJ1-5
D: -
DNA: TGTGCCAGCAGCTTAGATCATCCCCCGCAGGGCCAGCATTTT
CDR3: CASSLDHPPQGQHF

size: -
V: TRBV27
J: TRBJ1-1
D: TRBD1
DNA: TGTGCCAGCAGTTCGGACAGGGGGCGATCTGAAGCTTTCTTT
CDR3: CASSSDRGRSEAFF

size: many
V: TRBV12-3/TRBV12-4
J: TRBJ1-5
D: TRBD1
DNA: TGTGCCAGCAGTCCAGACAGGGCTCAGCCCCAGCATTTT
CDR3: CASSPDRAQPQHF

size: -
V: TRBV3-1
J: TRBJ1-1
D: TRBD1
DNA: TGTGCCAGCAGCCGGACAGGGGGCGATACTGAAGCTTTCTTT
CDR3: CASSRTGGDTEAFF

size: -
V: TRBV9
J: TRBJ2-7
D: TRBD2
DNA: TGTGCCAGCAGCCCTAGAGGAATAGCGGGGGGGCCGGATGAGCAGTACTTC
CDR3: CASSPRGIAGGPDEQYF

size: few
V: TRBV3-1
J: TRBJ1-2
D: -
DNA: TGTGCCAGCAGCTATGGAGGTCAGGCATATGGCTACACCTTC
CDR3: CASSYGGQAYGYTF

size: many
V: TRBV4-3
J: TRBJ1-6
D: TRBD1
DNA: TGCGCCAGCAGCCAAGATCCCAGGGGGGATTCACCCCTCCACTTT
CDR3: CASSQDPRGDSPLHF

size: many
V: TRBV7-6
J: TRBJ2-3
D: -
DNA: TGTGCCAGCAGCTTAGCGTGGGTTGACACGGATACGCAGTATTTT
CDR3: CASSLAWVDTDTQYF

size: few
V: TRBV7-9
J: TRBJ2-1
D: -
DNA: TGTGCCAGCAGCTTAGAGTATGAGCAGTTCTTC
CDR3: CASSLEYEQFF

size: many
V: TRBV7-2
J: TRBJ2-1
D: TRBD2
DNA: TGTGCCAGCAGCTTAGCCGGGGGGGCCGGATATGAGCAGTTCTTC
CDR3: CASSLAGGAGYEQFF

size: -
V: TRBV11-2
J: TRBJ1-2
D: TRBD1
DNA: TGTGCCAGCAGCTCCGGACAGGGTCACACCTTC
CDR3: CASSSGQGHTF